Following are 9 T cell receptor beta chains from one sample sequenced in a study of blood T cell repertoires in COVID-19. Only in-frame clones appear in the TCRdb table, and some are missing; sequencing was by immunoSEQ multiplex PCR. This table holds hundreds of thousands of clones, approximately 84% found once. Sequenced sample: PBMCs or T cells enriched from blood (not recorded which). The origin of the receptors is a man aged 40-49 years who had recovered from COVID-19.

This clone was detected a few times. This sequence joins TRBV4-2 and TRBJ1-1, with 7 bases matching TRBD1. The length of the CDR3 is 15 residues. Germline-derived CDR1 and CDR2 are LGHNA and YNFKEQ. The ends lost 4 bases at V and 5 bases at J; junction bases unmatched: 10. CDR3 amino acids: CASSPVKTGKTEAFF. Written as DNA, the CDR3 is TGTGCCAGCAGCCCGGTAAAGACAGGGAAGACTGAAGCTTTCTTT.

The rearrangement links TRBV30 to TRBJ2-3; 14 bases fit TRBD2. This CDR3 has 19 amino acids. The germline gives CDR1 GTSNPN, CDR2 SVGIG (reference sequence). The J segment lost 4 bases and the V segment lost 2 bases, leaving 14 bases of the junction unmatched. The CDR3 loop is CAWSLRLAGGPGTPDTQYF. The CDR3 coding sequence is TGTGCCTGGAGTTTAAGACTAGCGGGAGGGCCAGGGACCCCAGATACGCAGTATTTT.

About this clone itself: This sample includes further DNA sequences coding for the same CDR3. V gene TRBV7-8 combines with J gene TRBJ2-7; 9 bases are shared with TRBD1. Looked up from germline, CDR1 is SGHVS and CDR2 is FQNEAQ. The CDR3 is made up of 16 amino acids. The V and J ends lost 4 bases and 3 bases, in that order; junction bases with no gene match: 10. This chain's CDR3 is CASSSSPGQGRYEQYF. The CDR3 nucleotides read TGTGCCAGCAGCTCTTCTCCGGGACAGGGTCGCTACGAGCAGTACTTC. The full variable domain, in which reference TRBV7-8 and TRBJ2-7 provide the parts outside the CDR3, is GAGVSQSPRYKVAKRGQDVALRCDPISGHVSLFWYQQALGQGPEFLTYFQNEAQLDKSGLPSDRFFAERPEGSVSTLKIQRTQQEDSAVYLCASSSSPGQGRYEQYFGPGTRLTVT.

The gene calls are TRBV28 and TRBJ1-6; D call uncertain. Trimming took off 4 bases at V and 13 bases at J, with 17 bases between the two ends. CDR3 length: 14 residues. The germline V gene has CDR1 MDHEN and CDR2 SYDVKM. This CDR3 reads CASSSPEREAPLHF. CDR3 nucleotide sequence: TGTGCCAGCAGTTCGCCTGAACGGGAGGCCCCCCTCCACTTT.

Here the CDR3 reads CASSYIGQVYNEQFF. Here the CDR3 DNA reads TGTGCCAGCAGTTACATTGGACAGGTCTACAATGAGCAGTTCTTC. The rearrangement joins TRBV6-5 to TRBJ2-1; 7 positions agree with TRBD1. From germline, CDR1 is MNHEY and CDR2 SVGAGI. The trim removed 2 bases at V and 3 bases at J, leaving 4 bases unmatched. The CDR3 is 15 residues long.

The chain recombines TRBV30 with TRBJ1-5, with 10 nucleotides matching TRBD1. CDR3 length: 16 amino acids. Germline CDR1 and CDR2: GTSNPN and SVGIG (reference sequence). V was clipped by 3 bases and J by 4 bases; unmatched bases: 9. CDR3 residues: CAWSSFPGQGNQPQHF. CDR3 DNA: TGTGCCTGGAGCTCTTTTCCGGGACAGGGGAATCAGCCCCAGCATTTT. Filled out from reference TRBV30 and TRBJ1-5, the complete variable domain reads SQTIHQWPATLVQPVGSPLSLECTVEGTSNPNLYWYRQAAGRGLQLLFYSVGIGQISSEVPQNLSASRPQDRQFILSSKKLLLSDSGFYLCAWSSFPGQGNQPQHFGDGTRLSIL.

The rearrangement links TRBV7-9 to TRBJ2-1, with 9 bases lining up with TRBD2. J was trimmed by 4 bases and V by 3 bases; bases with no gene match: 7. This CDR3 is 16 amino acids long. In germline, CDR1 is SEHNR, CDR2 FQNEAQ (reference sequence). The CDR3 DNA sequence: TGTGCCAGCAGCTTCCCTCCCGCGGGAGGGTACAATGAGCAGTTCTTC. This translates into CASSFPPAGGYNEQFF.

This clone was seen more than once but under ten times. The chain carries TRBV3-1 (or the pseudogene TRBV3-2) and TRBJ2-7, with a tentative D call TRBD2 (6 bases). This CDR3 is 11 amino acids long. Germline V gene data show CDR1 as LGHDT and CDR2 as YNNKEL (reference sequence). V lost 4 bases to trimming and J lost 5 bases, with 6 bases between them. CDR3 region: CASSRGDEQYF. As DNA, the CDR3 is TGTGCCAGCAGCCGGGGGGACGAGCAGTACTTC.

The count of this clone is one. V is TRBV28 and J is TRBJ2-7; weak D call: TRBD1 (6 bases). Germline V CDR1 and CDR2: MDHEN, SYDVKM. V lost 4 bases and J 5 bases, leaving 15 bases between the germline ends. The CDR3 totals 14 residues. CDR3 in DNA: TGTGCCAGCAGTTCTGGACAGAAGATCCACGAGCAGTACTTC. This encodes CASSSGQKIHEQYF.